These T cell receptor beta chains were read from a single sample in a study of monozygotic twins with inflammatory bowel disease. TCRdb reprocessed the 5' RACE reads, with one entry per CDR3 protein and no DNA. This listing includes some 150,000 distinct CDR3 sequences. Sequenced sample: blood. Receptors were obtained from a human donor with ulcerative colitis or Crohn's disease, or a healthy co-twin of an affected twin (not recorded which). CDR3s include the opening cysteine and the closing phenylalanine or tryptophan. Each record gives: CDR3 length, J gene, V gene, CDR3 protein.

length: 13
J: TRBJ1-5
V: TRBV12-3/TRBV12-4
CDR3: CASSQDSNQPQHF

length: 16
J: TRBJ2-1
V: TRBV20-1
CDR3: CSASLPSDYQTYEQFF

length: 17
J: TRBJ1-5
V: TRBV15
CDR3: CATTNKAEGYSNQPQHF

length: 15
J: TRBJ2-7
V: TRBV7-9
CDR3: CASSARTSGVYEQYF

length: 15
J: TRBJ2-7
V: TRBV6-5
CDR3: CASSYSARGWGEQYF

length: 17
J: TRBJ2-2
V: TRBV3-1
CDR3: CASSPHGLAANTGELFF

length: 15
J: TRBJ2-6
V: TRBV5-1
CDR3: CASSPQGSGANVLTF

length: 15
J: TRBJ1-6
V: TRBV5-6
CDR3: CASSLRTLRGLPLHF

length: 16
J: TRBJ2-2
V: TRBV12-3/TRBV12-4
CDR3: CASSLTGGKNTGELFF

length: 15
J: TRBJ1-1
V: TRBV5-1
CDR3: CASSLGGPANTEAFF

length: 16
J: TRBJ1-3
V: TRBV9
CDR3: CASSPESASPGNTIYF

length: 15
J: TRBJ2-5
V: TRBV20-1
CDR3: CSARALAGFQETQYF

length: 13
J: TRBJ1-1
V: TRBV7-9
CDR3: CASIYRENTEAFF

length: 14
J: TRBJ2-2
V: TRBV20-1
CDR3: CSSRPTLNTGELFF

length: 14
J: TRBJ2-7
V: TRBV20-1
CDR3: CSARVAGGFHEQYF

length: 14
J: TRBJ1-5
V: TRBV20-1
CDR3: CSASVQGAFQPQHF

length: 15
J: TRBJ1-1
V: TRBV28
CDR3: CASSFLEGRNTEAFF

length: 14
J: TRBJ2-2
V: TRBV4-3
CDR3: CASSQVWSTGELFF

length: 13
J: TRBJ1-5
V: TRBV20-1
CDR3: CSAKQGENQPQHF

length: 15
J: TRBJ2-3
V: TRBV7-3
CDR3: CASSSPQKGTDTQYF

length: 12
J: TRBJ1-2
V: TRBV5-1
CDR3: CASSLSHDGYTF

length: 14
J: TRBJ1-5
V: TRBV20-1
CDR3: CSARDPGGGEPQHF

length: 14
J: TRBJ1-1
V: TRBV19
CDR3: CASSVSADNTEAFF

length: 14
J: TRBJ2-3
V: TRBV5-1
CDR3: CASSLWGGRDTQYF

length: 15
J: TRBJ1-3
V: TRBV28
CDR3: CASTIQGYSGNTIYF

length: 17
J: TRBJ2-1
V: TRBV5-1
CDR3: CASSLAGGPSSYNEQFF

length: 12
J: TRBJ2-7
V: TRBV7-9
CDR3: CASGLLSYEQYF

length: 16
J: TRBJ2-7
V: TRBV19
CDR3: CASTPRRQGTAYEQYF

length: 15
J: TRBJ2-5
V: TRBV20-1
CDR3: CSARKPGLVQETQYF

length: 20
J: TRBJ2-1
V: TRBV9
CDR3: CASSIVGTIGGGKRDNEQFF

length: 13
J: TRBJ1-1
V: TRBV11-2
CDR3: CASSFGGDTEAFF

length: 14
J: TRBJ2-5
V: TRBV20-1
CDR3: CSARETGTQETQYF

length: 17
J: TRBJ2-5
V: TRBV4-2
CDR3: CASSQDWSSGGAETQYF

length: 14
J: TRBJ2-6
V: TRBV29-1
CDR3: CSVSGSSGANVLTF

length: 17
J: TRBJ2-3
V: TRBV7-8
CDR3: CASSLEAGQVGPDTQYF

length: 12
J: TRBJ2-1
V: TRBV19
CDR3: CASSDGRGEQFF

length: 12
J: TRBJ2-2
V: TRBV5-1
CDR3: CASSVGSGELFF

length: 17
J: TRBJ2-1
V: TRBV5-6
CDR3: CASSSSRGQWDMNEQFF

length: 16
J: TRBJ2-1
V: TRBV4-3
CDR3: CASSQASSGRAYEQFF

length: 15
J: TRBJ1-6
V: TRBV7-2
CDR3: CASSLLGIPHSPLHF